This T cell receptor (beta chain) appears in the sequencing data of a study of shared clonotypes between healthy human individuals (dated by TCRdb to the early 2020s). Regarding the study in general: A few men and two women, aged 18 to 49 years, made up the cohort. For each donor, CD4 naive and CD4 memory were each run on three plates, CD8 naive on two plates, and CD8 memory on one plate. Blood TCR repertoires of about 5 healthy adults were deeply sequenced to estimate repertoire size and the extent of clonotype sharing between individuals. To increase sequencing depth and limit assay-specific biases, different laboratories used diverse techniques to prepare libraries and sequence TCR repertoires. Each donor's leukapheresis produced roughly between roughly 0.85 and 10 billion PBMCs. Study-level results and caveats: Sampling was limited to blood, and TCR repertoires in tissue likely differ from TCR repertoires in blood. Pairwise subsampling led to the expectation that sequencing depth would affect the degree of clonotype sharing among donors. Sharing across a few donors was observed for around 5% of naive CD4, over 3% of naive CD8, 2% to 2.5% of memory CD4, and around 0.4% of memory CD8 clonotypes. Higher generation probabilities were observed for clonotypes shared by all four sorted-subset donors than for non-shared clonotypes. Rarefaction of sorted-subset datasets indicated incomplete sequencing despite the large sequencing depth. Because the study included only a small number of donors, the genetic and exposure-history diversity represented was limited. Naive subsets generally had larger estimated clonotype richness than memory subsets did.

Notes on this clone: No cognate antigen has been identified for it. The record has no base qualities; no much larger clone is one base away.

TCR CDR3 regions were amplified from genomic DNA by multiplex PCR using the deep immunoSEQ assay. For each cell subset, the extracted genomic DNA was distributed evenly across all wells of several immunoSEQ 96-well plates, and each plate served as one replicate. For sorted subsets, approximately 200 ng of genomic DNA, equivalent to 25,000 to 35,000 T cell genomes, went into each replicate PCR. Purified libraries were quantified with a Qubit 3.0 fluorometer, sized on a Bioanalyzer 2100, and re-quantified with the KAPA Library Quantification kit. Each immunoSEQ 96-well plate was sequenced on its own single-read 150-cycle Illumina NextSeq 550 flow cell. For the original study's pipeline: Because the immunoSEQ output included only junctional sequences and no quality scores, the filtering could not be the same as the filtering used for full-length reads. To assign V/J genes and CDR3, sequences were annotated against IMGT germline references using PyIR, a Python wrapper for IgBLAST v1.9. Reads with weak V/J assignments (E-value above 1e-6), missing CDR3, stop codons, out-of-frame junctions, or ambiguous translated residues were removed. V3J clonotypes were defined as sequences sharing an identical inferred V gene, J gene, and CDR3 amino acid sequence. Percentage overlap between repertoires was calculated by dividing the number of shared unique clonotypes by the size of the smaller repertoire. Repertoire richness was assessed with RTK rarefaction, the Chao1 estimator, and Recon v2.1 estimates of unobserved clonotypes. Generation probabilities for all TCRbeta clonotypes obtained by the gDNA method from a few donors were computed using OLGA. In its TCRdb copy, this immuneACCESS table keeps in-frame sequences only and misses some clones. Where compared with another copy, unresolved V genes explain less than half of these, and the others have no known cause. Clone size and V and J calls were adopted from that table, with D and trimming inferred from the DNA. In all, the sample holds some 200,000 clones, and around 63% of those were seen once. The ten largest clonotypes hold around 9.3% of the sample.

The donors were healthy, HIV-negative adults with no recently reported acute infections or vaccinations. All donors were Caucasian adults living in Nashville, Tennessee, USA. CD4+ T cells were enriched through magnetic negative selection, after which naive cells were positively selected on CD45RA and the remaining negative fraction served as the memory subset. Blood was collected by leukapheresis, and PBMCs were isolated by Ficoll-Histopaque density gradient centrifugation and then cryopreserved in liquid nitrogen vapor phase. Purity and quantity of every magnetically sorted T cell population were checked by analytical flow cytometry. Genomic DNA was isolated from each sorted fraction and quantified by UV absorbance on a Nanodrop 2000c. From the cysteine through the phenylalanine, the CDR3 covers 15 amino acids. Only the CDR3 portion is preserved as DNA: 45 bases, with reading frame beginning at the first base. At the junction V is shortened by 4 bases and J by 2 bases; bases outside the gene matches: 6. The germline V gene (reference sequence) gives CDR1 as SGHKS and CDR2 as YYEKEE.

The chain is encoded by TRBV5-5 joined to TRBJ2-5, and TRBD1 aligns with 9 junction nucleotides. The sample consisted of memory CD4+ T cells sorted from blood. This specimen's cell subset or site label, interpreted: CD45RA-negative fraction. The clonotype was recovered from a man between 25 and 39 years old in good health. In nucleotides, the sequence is TGTGCCAGCAGCAGGGGACAGGGTGCTCAAGAGACCCAGTACTTC. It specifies CASSRGQGAQETQYF.